Below, 14 T cell receptor beta chains from the same sample are listed, as sequenced in a study of beta chain features in type 1 diabetes. Since all of the isolated RNA was reverse transcribed, expressed TCRB transcripts were what got sequenced. The method was immunoSEQ multiplex PCR; TCRdb's version includes in-frame clones alone and lacks a portion of them. The sample gives about 330,000 clones, approximately 10% of which show up once; 0.015% is in the top ten. Sequencing input: naive CD4+ T cells from blood. These receptors originate from a woman in her twenties or thirties in good health.

This clone came up a few times. Other DNA variants within this sample encode the same CDR3. The V gene is TRBV2, the J gene TRBJ1-5; 9 bases match TRBD1. J was trimmed by 7 bases and V by 5 bases; bases with no gene match: 3. Germline V gene lookup returns CDR1 SNHLY and CDR2 FYNNEI. The CDR3 runs 13 residues. CDR3 nucleotides: TGTGCCAGCAGTAGGGACAGGGAACAGCCCCAGCATTTT. Protein product: CASSRDREQPQHF.

The sample holds a few counts of this clone. CDR3 in amino acids: CASSPNGSGGDTQYF. For the CDR3, the DNA is TGTGCCAGCTCACCGAACGGGAGCGGGGGAGATACGCAGTATTTT. This sequence joins TRBV18 and TRBJ2-3, with 8 bases identical to TRBD2. V was pared by 3 bases and J by 5 bases, with 7 bases of the junction left unmatched. This CDR3 has 15 amino acids. From germline, CDR1 is KGHSH and CDR2 LQKENI.

The CDR3 bases are TGTGCCAGCAGCTTGAGCGGGTACACTGAAGCTTTCTTT. It translates to CASSLSGYTEAFF. The V call is TRBV5-4, the J call TRBJ1-1; D not certain. Germline assignment: CDR1 SGHNT and CDR2 YYREEE (reference sequence). The CDR3 is 13 amino acids. V was shortened by 1 base and J by 3 bases, with 7 bases between the two germline ends.

This clone occurred a few times. This chain connects TRBV25-1 to TRBJ2-2; TRBD2 matches 11 bases. CDR1 and CDR2 (germline): MGHDK, SYGVNS. The junction had 9 bases not matched to a gene; V was cut back by 7 bases and J by 5 bases. The CDR3 runs 16 residues. CDR3 nucleotide sequence: TGTGCCAGCACCCCGAGGCTAGCGGGAGGAACCGGGGAGCTGTTTTTT. It codes for CASTPRLAGGTGELFF.

This clone was seen a handful of times. The chain combines TRBV10-3 with TRBJ2-7, with 10 bases fitting TRBD2. Per the germline V gene, CDR1 is ENHRY and CDR2 is SYGVKD. CDR3 length: 17 amino acids. V trimming: 1 base; J trimming: 6 bases; junction bases outside the gene matches: 12. CDR3 nucleotides: TGTGCCATCAGTGAGTTTCTAGCGGGAGTCGACCCCCTCGAGCAGTACTTC. Translation: CAISEFLAGVDPLEQYF.

The chain employs TRBV11-2 and TRBJ2-4, with 7 bases that match TRBD2. CDR1 and CDR2 (germline): SGHAT, FQNNGV. CDR3 size: 16 residues. Trimming at V came to 5 bases and at J to 0 bases, leaving 7 bases not matched to a gene. The chain's CDR3 is CASSPLAGLAKNIQYF. In nucleotides, the CDR3 is TGTGCCAGCAGCCCATTAGCGGGCCTAGCCAAAAACATTCAGTACTTC.

The chain employs TRBV5-1 and TRBJ1-1, with 7 bases matching TRBD1. Trimming at V came to 4 bases and at J to 2 bases, leaving 5 bases not matched to a gene. The CDR3 loop spans 14 amino acids. Germline CDR1 reads SGHRS; CDR2 reads YFSETQ. CDR3 sequence (DNA): TGCGCCAGCAGCCAGGGGACAGAAAACACTGAAGCTTTCTTT. Encoded protein: CASSQGTENTEAFF.

This clone was observed a few times. The rearrangement uses TRBV7-2 and TRBJ1-1; perhaps TRBD1 as D (6 bases). Germline V gives CDR1 SGHTA, CDR2 FQGNSA. The germline V and J ends were trimmed by 2 bases and 1 base, with 11 bases remaining between them. This CDR3 spans 15 amino acids. For the CDR3, the DNA is TGTGCCAGCAGCTTAAATATCAGGGGGAACACTGAAGCTTTCTTT. Translated: CASSLNIRGNTEAFF.

This clone came up a few times. The rearrangement links TRBV4-3 to TRBJ2-7; 12 nucleotides agree with TRBD2. Germline assignment: CDR1 LGHNA and CDR2 YSLEER. The CDR3 runs to 18 residues. V shed 0 bases and J 7 bases; nucleotides not matched to a gene: 13. The CDR3 DNA reads as TGCGCCAGCAGCCAAGACAACCCCCTAGCGGGAGGGCCCAGGGAGCAGTACTTC. Translation: CASSQDNPLAGGPREQYF.

The chain has TRBV18 and TRBJ1-1; 9 bases line up with TRBD1. The J segment lost 6 bases and the V segment lost 5 bases, leaving 7 bases of the junction unmatched. The length of the CDR3 is 14 residues. Germline V gene lookup returns CDR1 KGHSH and CDR2 LQKENI. The CDR3 coding sequence is TGTGCCAGCTCAGCAACAGGGGGCTGGGCTGAAGCTTTCTTT. Translated, it gives CASSATGGWAEAFF. The variable domain in full, with the rest retrieved from reference TRBV18 and TRBJ1-1, is NAGVMQNPRHLVRRRGQEARLRCSPMKGHSHVYWYRQLPEEGLKFMVYLQKENIIDESGMPKERFSAEFPKEGPSILRIQQVVRGDSAAYFCASSATGGWAEAFFGQGTRLTVV.

This chain joins TRBV18 and TRBJ2-7; D gene ambiguous. The CDR3 covers 12 residues. Germline V lookup: CDR1 KGHSH, CDR2 LQKENI. Trimming left V 3 bases short and J 2 bases short, with 5 bases between. Written as DNA, the CDR3 is TGTGCCAGCTCACCGACAACCTACGAGCAGTACTTC. Translated: CASSPTTYEQYF.

The chain combines TRBV5-1 with TRBJ2-7; TRBD1 agrees at 11 bases. The CDR3 is 15 residues long. V was clipped by 0 bases and J by 7 bases; unmatched bases: 6. CDR1 is SGHRS and CDR2 is YFSETQ in the germline V gene. The CDR3 DNA reads TGCGCCAGCAGCTTGGTGGGACAGGGGGTTCGGGAGCAGTACTTC. Its translation is CASSLVGQGVREQYF. Full variable domain (rest looked up from reference TRBV5-1 and TRBJ2-7): KAGVTQTPRYLIKTRGQQVTLSCSPISGHRSVSWYQQTPGQGLQFLFEYFSETQRNKGNFPGRFSGRQFSNSRSEMNVSTLELGDSALYLCASSLVGQGVREQYFGPGTRLTVT.

The rearrangement links TRBV9 to TRBJ1-1, with TRBD1 matching over 11 bases. Germline CDR1 is SGDLS and CDR2 is YYNGEE. The CDR3 extends over 15 amino acids. Trimming removed 4 bases from V and 3 bases from J; junction bases left unmatched: 5. CDR3 DNA sequence: TGTGCCAGCAGCTCTTTGGGACAGGGGGACACTGAAGCTTTCTTT. It codes for CASSSLGQGDTEAFF.

There are a few counts of this clone. The V gene is TRBV19, the J gene TRBJ1-2, with TRBD1 matching 8 bases. Germline V lookup: CDR1 LNHDA, CDR2 SQIVND (reference sequence). The V segment lost 4 bases and the J segment 4 bases; nucleotides outside the gene matches: 5. The CDR3 sequence is 14 residues long. In nucleotides, the CDR3 is TGTGCCAGTAGTACAGGACAGGGTATCTATGGCTACACCTTC. It is translated as CASSTGQGIYGYTF.